Shown below are 15 T cell receptor beta chains from a single sample sequenced in a study of CD8 T cells in ankylosing spondylitis. Study results and limitations: Made up of eight highly homologous variants, a TCR beta motif appeared characteristic of ankylosing spondylitis blood.

Their antigens remain unidentified. TCRdb passed the 5' RACE reads through MiXCR, listing each CDR3 protein once. The sample lists some 700,000 distinct CDR3 sequences, about 20% occurring once. Sequences were obtained from blood, either unsorted or a sorted T cell fraction (not recorded which). The source of these receptors is a male donor with ankylosing spondylitis.

This clonotype was seen a handful of times. CDR3 sequence (DNA): TGTGCCAGCAGCTATGACAGACCTATGAACACCGGGGAGCTGTTTTTT. Encoded protein: CASSYDRPMNTGELFF. The chain uses TRBV7-2 and TRBJ2-2; D possibly corresponds to TRBD1 (5 bases). The CDR3 has 16 amino acids. V lost 4 bases and J 1 base, leaving 13 bases between the germline ends. From germline, CDR1 is SGHTA and CDR2 FQGNSA. Looking up the rest from reference TRBV7-2 and TRBJ2-2 gives the full variable domain: GAGVSQSPSNKVTEKGKDVELRCDPISGHTALYWYRQSLGQGLEFLIYFQGNSAPDKSGLPSDRFSAERTGGSVSTLTIQRTQQEDSAVYLCASSYDRPMNTGELFFGEGSRLTVL.

Many counts were recorded for this clonotype. The rearrangement links TRBV5-1 to TRBJ2-2; no clear D gene. The CDR3 consists of 16 residues. The V gene lost 0 bases and the J gene lost 2 bases, with 11 bases spanning the gap. Germline V gene data show CDR1 as SGHRS and CDR2 as YFSETQ. CDR3 DNA: TGCGCCAGCAGCTTGGCCGCGGCAGTAAACACCGGGGAGCTGTTTTTT. This sequence encodes CASSLAAAVNTGELFF. Full variable domain (missing parts from reference TRBV5-1 and TRBJ2-2): KAGVTQTPRYLIKTRGQQVTLSCSPISGHRSVSWYQQTPGQGLQFLFEYFSETQRNKGNFPGRFSGRQFSNSRSEMNVSTLELGDSALYLCASSLAAAVNTGELFFGEGSRLTVL.

The chain carries TRBV20-1 and TRBJ2-7; 7 bases fit TRBD2. Trimming removed 7 bases from V and 1 base from J; junction bases left unmatched: 10. This CDR3 spans 14 amino acids. Germline V gene lookup returns CDR1 DFQATT and CDR2 SNEGSKA (reference sequence). This CDR3 reads CSVKGGGFSYEQYF. Written as DNA, the CDR3 is TGCAGTGTAAAGGGCGGGGGATTTTCCTACGAGCAGTACTTC.

This clonotype has a handful of counts. J is TRBJ1-1 and V is TRBV4-1; D not certain. V was trimmed by 7 bases and J by 0 bases, leaving 15 bases between them. This CDR3 has 15 amino acids. CDR1 is MGHRA, CDR2 YSYEKL, per germline. The CDR3 reads CASKEEEPLNTEAFF. CDR3 nucleotide sequence: TGCGCCAGCAAAGAGGAGGAACCACTGAACACTGAAGCTTTCTTT.

Only a few counts were recorded for this clonotype. CDR3 region: CASSEGSGGPNEQYF. CDR3 DNA: TGTGCCAGCAGTGAAGGATCGGGAGGGCCCAACGAGCAGTACTTC. The chain couples TRBV6-1 to TRBJ2-7; 8 bases line up with TRBD2. Per germline, CDR1 MNHNS and CDR2 SASEGT. This CDR3 has 15 residues. The junction had 7 bases not matched to a gene; V was cut back by 1 base and J by 5 bases.

The table lists this clonotype with a few counts. The J gene is TRBJ1-5, the V gene TRBV20-1, with 8 bases that match TRBD1. J gave up 4 bases and V 5 bases, and 10 bases lay outside the gene matches. Germline CDR1 reads DFQATT; CDR2 reads SNEGSKA (reference sequence). The CDR3 contains 15 residues. CDR3 residues: CSAEDRERINQPQHF. The CDR3 DNA reads TGCAGTGCTGAGGACAGGGAGCGCATAAATCAGCCCCAGCATTTT.

This chain joins TRBV30 and TRBJ2-7; D not resolved. This CDR3 has 11 residues. Germline CDR1 GTSNPN, CDR2 SVGIG (reference sequence). Trimming took off 2 bases at V and 7 bases at J, with 9 bases between the two ends. In nucleotides, the CDR3 is TGTGCCTGGAGTCGCTCATGGGAGCAGTACTTC. It codes for CAWSRSWEQYF.

This clonotype came up many times. DNA of the CDR3: TGCGCCAGCAGCCCCGGGACTAGCGGGGTTCATGAGCAGTTCTTC. The encoded protein is CASSPGTSGVHEQFF. The chain carries TRBV5-1 and TRBJ2-1; TRBD2 aligns across 13 bases. Germline values: CDR1 SGHRS, CDR2 YFSETQ. This CDR3 is 15 amino acids long. The V gene end was trimmed by 4 bases and the J gene end by 8 bases; junction bases not matched to a gene: 6.

The chain has TRBV5-1 and TRBJ1-6; possibly TRBD1 for D (5 bases). CDR1 and CDR2 (germline): SGHRS, YFSETQ. The CDR3 consists of 18 residues. Trimming removed 0 bases at V and 9 bases at J, with 22 bases between. The CDR3 DNA reads TGCGCCAGCAGCTTGGACGGCCCCCGGGACTTAACTACTTCACCCCTCCACTTT. Protein: CASSLDGPRDLTTSPLHF.

This clonotype appeared a few times. The chain employs TRBV12-3 or TRBV12-4 and TRBJ2-7, with D possibly being TRBD2 (7 bases). The CDR3 sequence is 12 residues long. V lost 6 bases, J lost 5 bases, and 11 bases lay in between. In DNA, the CDR3 is TGTGCCAGCAGATGGGGGGGCAACGAGCAGTACTTC. Translation gives CASRWGGNEQYF.

The table lists this clonotype with a few counts. The chain carries TRBV6-1 and TRBJ1-5; 10 bases line up with TRBD1. The germline V gene has CDR1 MNHNS and CDR2 SASEGT. With 6 bases clipped from V and 2 bases from J, the junction kept 4 bases outside the gene matches. The length of the CDR3 is 15 residues. DNA of the CDR3: TGTGCCAGCAGGGCAGGACAGGGGGGCAATCAGCCCCAGCATTTT. As protein: CASRAGQGGNQPQHF.

V usage is TRBV7-9 and J usage is TRBJ2-7, with 8 bases aligning to TRBD1. The CDR3 has 14 amino acids. Germline V CDR1 and CDR2: SEHNR, FQNEAQ (reference sequence). Losses at the gene ends were 5 bases for V and 0 bases for J; bases not matched to a gene: 3. CDR3 bases: TGTGCCAGCAGCGTGACAGGGGCCTCCTACGAGCAGTACTTC. Its protein product is CASSVTGASYEQYF.

The rearrangement links TRBV20-1 to TRBJ2-7, with 9 bases that match TRBD1. This CDR3 region has 15 residues. The ends lost 4 bases at V and 2 bases at J; junction bases unmatched: 9. The germline gives CDR1 DFQATT, CDR2 SNEGSKA (reference sequence). The CDR3 DNA sequence: TGCAGTGCTAACCCCCGGACAGGGGCGGCCTACGAGCAGTACTTC. Its protein is CSANPRTGAAYEQYF.

The chain uses TRBV10-3 and TRBJ2-2; 8 nucleotides align to TRBD2. Germline CDR1 reads ENHRY; CDR2 reads SYGVKD. This CDR3 comprises 15 residues. V shed 6 bases and J 1 base; nucleotides not matched to a gene: 4. CDR3 in amino acids: CAISTSGLNTGELFF. DNA for the CDR3: TGTGCCATCAGCACTAGCGGATTGAACACCGGGGAGCTGTTTTTT.

The chain links TRBV3-1 to TRBJ2-1; 8 bases match TRBD2. Germline CDR1 is LGHDT and CDR2 is YNNKEL (reference sequence). V lost 2 bases, J lost 8 bases, and 11 bases stayed unmatched. The CDR3 runs 16 residues. Here the CDR3 reads CASSQISGGRIDEQFF. For the CDR3, the DNA is TGTGCCAGCAGCCAAATTTCTGGCGGGAGGATAGATGAGCAGTTCTTC.